Shown below are 18 T cell receptor beta chains from a single sample sequenced in a study of naive and memory T cell subsets (dated by TCRdb to 2015 to 2018). The full study reports these points: A few larger clonotypes were present in naive repertoires, especially CD8 naive repertoires, and these clonotypes were possibly memory cells re-expressing CD45RA.

The method behind the library was UMI-ligation and nested PCR. The listed sequencing device is Illumina MiSeq. An equimolar mix of two oligonucleotides covering both TRBC1 and TRBC2 was used as the beta constant-region primer. The ligated cDNA went through four rounds of PCR with nested alpha and beta constant-region primers together with the SP2 primer. TCRdb trimmed the raw reads at Q25, called clones with MiXCR and kept productive beta chains. Rows matching on CDR3 protein sequence are summarized as one entry with the most common DNA and genes. The sample contains 120,000 to 150,000 distinct CDR3 sequences, around 21% of them found a single time. Jointly, the top ten make up roughly 0.6% of the sample. No antigen has been assigned to these receptors. Sequenced sample: naive CD8+ T cells from blood. This sample's cell subset or site label indicates: naive T cells, CD45RA high CD27+. These receptors were collected from a human donor in good health.

Only a few counts were recorded for this clonotype. This chain links TRBV11-2 with TRBJ2-1; 8 bases are a match to TRBD2. This CDR3 comprises 16 residues. Germline V gives CDR1 SGHAT, CDR2 FQNNGV. Unmatched junction bases numbered 5, after V lost 4 bases and J lost 0 bases. The CDR3 region has the DNA TGTGCCAGCAGCTCGCGGGAGGCTAGCTCCTACAATGAGCAGTTCTTC. This codes for CASSSREASSYNEQFF.

This clonotype was observed at least ten times. J is TRBJ1-1 and V is TRBV6-6, with D possibly TRBD1 on 6 matching bases. Germline CDR1 and CDR2: MNHNY and SVGAGI (reference sequence). Trimming left V 2 bases short and J 0 bases short, with 10 bases between. The CDR3 covers 15 residues. The CDR3 DNA follows: TGTGCCAGCAGTTACCCCAGGGGCATGAACACTGAAGCTTTCTTT. This gives the protein CASSYPRGMNTEAFF.

This clonotype showed up just a few times. This chain links TRBV28 with TRBJ2-7, with D perhaps assigned TRBD1 or TRBD2 (6 bases each). From germline, CDR1 is MDHEN and CDR2 SYDVKM. CDR3 length: 16 amino acids. V lost 6 bases and J lost 3, with 21 bases in between. CDR3 in DNA: TGTGCCAGCAGCCCATTACCCGTTGGGGGGCTCTACGAGCAGTACTTC. Translated: CASSPLPVGGLYEQYF.

This clonotype was picked up a small number of times. The chain combines TRBV7-9 with TRBJ1-5; D is unresolved. This CDR3 spans 12 amino acids. V was pared by 3 bases and J by 6 bases, with 6 bases between. Germline loops: CDR1 SEHNR, CDR2 FQNEAQ (reference sequence). CDR3 loop: CASSFTGQPQHF. The CDR3 nucleotides read TGTGCCAGCAGCTTCACCGGTCAGCCCCAGCATTTT.

V is TRBV28 and J is TRBJ1-2; D not resolved. The ends were cut back, 3 bases at V and 2 bases at J, with 16 bases in the middle. The CDR3 sequence is 16 residues long. Germline CDR1 MDHEN, CDR2 SYDVKM. CDR3: CASSLASRVHNYGYTF. The CDR3 DNA follows: TGTGCCAGCAGTTTGGCCAGTCGAGTCCACAACTATGGCTACACCTTC.

V usage is TRBV20-1 and J usage is TRBJ2-7; 10 bases are a match to TRBD2. The germline V gene encodes CDR1 DFQATT and CDR2 SNEGSKA (reference sequence). The ends lost 5 bases at V and 4 bases at J; junction bases unmatched: 8. CDR3 length equals 14 residues. As DNA, the CDR3 is TGCAGTGCTCAGGGACTAGCGCGGACTTACGAGCAGTACTTC. Residues: CSAQGLARTYEQYF.

In its sample, this clonotype was seen many times. This rearrangement joins TRBV30 to TRBJ1-2; maybe TRBD1 (5 bases). CDR1 and CDR2 from the germline V gene are GTSNPN and SVGIG (reference sequence). Trimming took 8 bases from V and 6 from J, leaving 10 bases between them. CDR3 length equals 10 residues. CDR3 loop: CATGGHGYTF. CDR3 DNA: TGTGCCACTGGGGGACATGGCTACACCTTC.

This clonotype was picked up a small number of times. This chain uses TRBV3-1 with TRBJ2-1, with 7 positions matching TRBD1. The CDR3 is 15 amino acids. CDR1 is LGHDT, CDR2 YNNKEL, per germline (reference sequence). Unmatched junction bases numbered 8, after V lost 2 bases and J lost 7 bases. This CDR3 reads CASSQTGVVENEQFF. DNA for the CDR3: TGTGCCAGCAGCCAAACAGGGGTCGTAGAAAATGAGCAGTTCTTC.

This chain joins TRBV12-3 or TRBV12-4 and TRBJ2-2; 7 bases fit TRBD1. Losses at the gene ends were 4 bases for V and 1 base for J; bases not matched to a gene: 3. The CDR3 loop spans 15 amino acids. The CDR3 DNA is TGTGCCAGCAGTTACCGGGACAGGAACACCGGGGAGCTGTTTTTT. Translating it yields CASSYRDRNTGELFF.

This clonotype was detected a few times. J is TRBJ2-2 and V is TRBV10-3; D remains ambiguous. The germline gives CDR1 ENHRY, CDR2 SYGVKD. This CDR3 is built from 16 residues. Trimming left V 0 bases short and J 2 bases short, with 10 bases between. The CDR3 DNA sequence: TGTGCCATCAGTGAGTCGGGGATGGGAAACACCGGGGAGCTGTTTTTT. Its translation is CAISESGMGNTGELFF.

This clonotype came up a few times. The chain has TRBV12-3 or TRBV12-4 and TRBJ2-7, with D unclear. There are 12 residues in the CDR3. V lost 3 bases and J lost 6, with 9 bases in between. The CDR3 bases are TGTGCCAGCAGTTTCGCCGCTCCCGAGCAGTACTTC. Encoded protein: CASSFAAPEQYF.

The chain uses TRBV6-5 and TRBJ2-7, with D hard to call. CDR1 is MNHEY, CDR2 SVGAGI, per germline. V lost 1 base, J lost 2 bases, and 9 bases lay in between. The CDR3 totals 14 residues. Here the CDR3 DNA reads TGTGCCAGCAGTTACTTGACCAGCGCCTACGAGCAGTACTTC. Its protein is CASSYLTSAYEQYF.

The chain is built from TRBV24-1 and TRBJ2-1; the D gene could be TRBD1 or TRBD2 (6 bases each). In germline, CDR1 is KGHDR, CDR2 SFDVKD. The CDR3 totals 13 residues. V lost 7 bases to trimming and J lost 3 bases, with 9 bases between them. The CDR3 here is CATRGGNYNEQFF. The CDR3 DNA is TGTGCCACCAGAGGGGGGAACTACAATGAGCAGTTCTTC.

This clonotype was seen many times. This sequence joins TRBV28 and TRBJ2-3, with D possibly TRBD2 on 6 matching bases. Trimming pared 8 bases from V and 8 bases from J, leaving 20 bases between. CDR1 and CDR2 (germline): MDHEN, SYDVKM. The CDR3 length is 14 residues. As DNA, the CDR3 is TGTGCCAGCCTAGGAGGGATATCGAGTGGTACGCAGTATTTT. Its protein is CASLGGISSGTQYF.

V gene TRBV28 combines with J gene TRBJ2-1; D not resolved. Trimming left V 3 bases short and J 12 bases short, with 9 bases between. This CDR3 comprises 11 residues. The germline V gene has CDR1 MDHEN and CDR2 SYDVKM. The CDR3 protein is CASSLELRQFF. The CDR3 bases are TGTGCCAGCAGTTTGGAACTTCGGCAGTTCTTC.

This clonotype was picked up a small number of times. The J gene is TRBJ2-2, the V gene TRBV6-5; D is perhaps TRBD2 (6 bases). V shed 6 bases and J shed 1 base, with 18 bases lying between them. From germline, CDR1 is MNHEY and CDR2 SVGAGI. The CDR3 has 17 residues. CDR3 nucleotide sequence: TGTGCCAGCAGCCACGATCGCGTGGGAGGGAACACCGGGGAGCTGTTTTTT. It translates to CASSHDRVGGNTGELFF.

This chain joins TRBV20-1 and TRBJ1-3; D unclear. This CDR3 has 15 residues. Germline CDR1 reads DFQATT; CDR2 reads SNEGSKA (reference sequence). Trimming took 3 bases from V and 2 from J, leaving 14 bases between them. CDR3 region: CSARGGRGTGNTIYF. The CDR3 DNA reads TGCAGTGCTAGGGGAGGACGAGGTACTGGAAACACCATATATTTT.

This clonotype was found a few times. The chain is built from TRBV28 and TRBJ2-3; 7 bases are a match to TRBD2. From germline, CDR1 is MDHEN and CDR2 SYDVKM. Trimming removed 6 bases from V and 1 base from J; junction bases left unmatched: 10. This CDR3 is built from 16 residues. The CDR3 here is CASSPWGGGGTDTQYF. CDR3 DNA: TGTGCCAGCAGCCCCTGGGGGGGAGGGGGCACAGATACGCAGTATTTT.